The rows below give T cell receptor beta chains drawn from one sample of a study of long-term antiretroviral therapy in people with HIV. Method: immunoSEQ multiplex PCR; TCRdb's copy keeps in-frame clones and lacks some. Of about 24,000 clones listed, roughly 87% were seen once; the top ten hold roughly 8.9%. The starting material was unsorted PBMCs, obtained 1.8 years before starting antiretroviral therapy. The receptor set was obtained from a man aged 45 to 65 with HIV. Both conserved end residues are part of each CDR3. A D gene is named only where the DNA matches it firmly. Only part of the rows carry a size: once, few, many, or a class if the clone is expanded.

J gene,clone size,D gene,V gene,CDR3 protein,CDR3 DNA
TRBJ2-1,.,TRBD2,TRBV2,CASSGSLATNEQFF,TGTGCCAGCAGTGGATCACTAGCGACGAATGAGCAGTTCTTC
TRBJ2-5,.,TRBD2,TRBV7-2,CASSLRPPVTSGSQETQYF,TGTGCCAGCAGCTTACGCCCCCCAGTGACTAGCGGTTCACAAGAGACCCAGTACTTC
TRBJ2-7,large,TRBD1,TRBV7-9,CASTSTGSFYGEQYF,TGTGCCAGCACGTCGACAGGGAGCTTTTATGGCGAGCAGTACTTC
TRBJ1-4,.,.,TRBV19,CASSSLREKLFF,TGTGCCAGTAGTAGCCTGAGGGAAAAACTGTTTTTT
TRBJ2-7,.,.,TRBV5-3,CARERGLLPSYEQYF,TGTGCCAGAGAAAGAGGGTTACTTCCATCCTACGAGCAGTACTTC
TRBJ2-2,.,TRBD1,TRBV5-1,CASSQLLPGQGATGELFF,TGCGCCAGCAGCCAATTGTTACCGGGACAGGGGGCTACCGGGGAGCTGTTTTTT
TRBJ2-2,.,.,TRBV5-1,CASSPAANTGELFF,TGCGCCAGCAGCCCGGCAGCGAACACCGGGGAGCTGTTTTTT
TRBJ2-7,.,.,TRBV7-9,CASSPFDGAEQYF,TGTGCCAGCAGCCCCTTCGACGGTGCCGAGCAGTACTTC
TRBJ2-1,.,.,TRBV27,CASSFQGKSGEQFF,TGTGCCAGCAGTTTTCAGGGGAAGTCAGGGGAGCAGTTCTTC
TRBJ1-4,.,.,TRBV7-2,CASSFRSATNEKLFF,TGTGCCAGCAGTTTTAGGAGTGCAACTAATGAAAAACTGTTTTTT
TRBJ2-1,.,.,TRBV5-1,CASSLGLIGKWGEQFF,TGCGCCAGCAGCTTGGGGTTGATTGGGAAATGGGGTGAGCAGTTCTTC
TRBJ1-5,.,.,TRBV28,CASTVQAPRNQPQHF,TGTGCCAGCACCGTCCAGGCCCCAAGGAATCAGCCCCAGCATTTT
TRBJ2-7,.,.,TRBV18,CASSPEASEAYEQYF,TGTGCCAGCTCACCAGAGGCTAGCGAGGCCTACGAGCAGTACTTC
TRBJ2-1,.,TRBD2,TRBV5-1,CASSLGVGGRAANEQFF,TGCGCCAGCAGCTTGGGAGTCGGCGGGAGGGCCGCCAATGAGCAGTTCTTC
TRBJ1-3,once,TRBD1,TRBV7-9,CASSSPDRATGSGNTIYF,TGTGCCAGCAGCTCGCCGGACAGGGCCACAGGCTCTGGAAACACCATATATTTT
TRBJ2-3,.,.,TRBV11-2,CASSLNRVGADTQYF,TGTGCCAGCAGCTTAAACAGGGTAGGAGCAGATACGCAGTATTTT
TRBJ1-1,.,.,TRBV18,CASSPAGRNTEAFF,TGTGCCAGCTCACCGGCTGGGAGGAACACTGAAGCTTTCTTT
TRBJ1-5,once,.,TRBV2,CASGGGRNQPQHF,TGTGCCAGCGGCGGGGGCAGGAATCAGCCCCAGCATTTT
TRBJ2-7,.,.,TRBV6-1,CASRRPNGEQYF,TGTGCCAGCAGACGGCCTAACGGCGAGCAGTACTTC
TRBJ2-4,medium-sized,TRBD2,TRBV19,CASRGGPLAKNIQYF,TGTGCCAGTAGGGGAGGGCCCCTAGCCAAAAACATTCAGTACTTC
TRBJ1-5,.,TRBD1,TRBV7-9,CASSLGRSGQGNQPQHF,TGTGCCAGCAGCTTAGGGAGGTCGGGACAGGGAAATCAGCCCCAGCATTTT
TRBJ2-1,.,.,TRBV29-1,CSVGTSKFF,TGCAGCGTCGGGACTTCTAAGTTCTTC
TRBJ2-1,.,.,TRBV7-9,CASSPHQGSYNEQFF,TGTGCCAGCAGCCCACACCAAGGCTCCTACAATGAGCAGTTCTTC
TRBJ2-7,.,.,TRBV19,CASSIGGGTYEQYF,TGTGCCAGTAGTATAGGTGGAGGAACCTACGAGCAGTACTTC
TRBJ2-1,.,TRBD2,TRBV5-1,CASSLGLAGDYNEQFF,TGCGCCAGCAGCTTGGGACTAGCGGGAGACTACAATGAGCAGTTCTTC
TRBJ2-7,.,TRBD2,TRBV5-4,CASSSGAGVEGGEQYF,TGTGCCAGCAGTTCTGGAGCGGGGGTCGAGGGTGGCGAGCAGTACTTC
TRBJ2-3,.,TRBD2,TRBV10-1,CASSEGAGPQDTQYF,TGCGCCAGCAGTGAGGGAGCGGGACCCCAAGATACGCAGTATTTT
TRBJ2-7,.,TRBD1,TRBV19,CASSMGTGGLYEQYF,TGTGCCAGTAGTATGGGAACAGGGGGGCTCTACGAGCAGTACTTC
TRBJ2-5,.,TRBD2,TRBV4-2,CASSQDPSGRGETQYF,TGTGCCAGCAGCCAAGATCCGAGCGGGAGGGGAGAGACCCAGTACTTC